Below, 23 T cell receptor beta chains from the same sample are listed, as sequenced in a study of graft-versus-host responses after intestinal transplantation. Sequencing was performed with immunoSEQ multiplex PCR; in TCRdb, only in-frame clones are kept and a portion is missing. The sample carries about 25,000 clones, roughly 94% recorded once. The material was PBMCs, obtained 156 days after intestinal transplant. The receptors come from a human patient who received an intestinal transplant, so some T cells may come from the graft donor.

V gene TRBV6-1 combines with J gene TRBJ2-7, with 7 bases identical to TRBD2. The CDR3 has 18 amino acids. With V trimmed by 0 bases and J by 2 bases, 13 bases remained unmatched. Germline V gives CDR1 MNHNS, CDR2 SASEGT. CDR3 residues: CASSEALRGAGLPYEQYF. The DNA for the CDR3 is TGTGCCAGCAGTGAAGCGCTTCGGGGAGCGGGATTACCCTACGAGCAGTACTTC.

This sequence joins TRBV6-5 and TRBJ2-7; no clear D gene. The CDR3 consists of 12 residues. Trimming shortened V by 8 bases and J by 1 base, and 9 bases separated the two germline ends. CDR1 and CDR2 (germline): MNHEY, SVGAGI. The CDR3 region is CASAGWSYEQYF. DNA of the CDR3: TGTGCCAGCGCCGGCTGGTCCTACGAGCAGTACTTC.

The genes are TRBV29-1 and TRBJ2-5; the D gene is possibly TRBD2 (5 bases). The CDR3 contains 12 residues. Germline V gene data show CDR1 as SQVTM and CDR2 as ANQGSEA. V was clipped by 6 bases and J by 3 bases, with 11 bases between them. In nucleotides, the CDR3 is TGCAGCGTCGCTGCCGGGAAAGAGACCCAGTACTTC. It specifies CSVAAGKETQYF.

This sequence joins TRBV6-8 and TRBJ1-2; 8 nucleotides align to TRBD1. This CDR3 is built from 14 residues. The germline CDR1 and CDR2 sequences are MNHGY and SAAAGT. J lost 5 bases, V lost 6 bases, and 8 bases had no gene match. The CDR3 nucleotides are TGTGCCAGCAGCACCAGGGGGCCTCTATATGGCTACACCTTC. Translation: CASSTRGPLYGYTF.

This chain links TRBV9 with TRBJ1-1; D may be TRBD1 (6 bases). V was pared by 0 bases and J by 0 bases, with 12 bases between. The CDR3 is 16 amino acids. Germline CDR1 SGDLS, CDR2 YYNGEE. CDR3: CASSVGRDTLNTEAFF. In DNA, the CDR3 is TGTGCCAGCAGCGTAGGGCGGGACACCTTGAACACTGAAGCTTTCTTT.

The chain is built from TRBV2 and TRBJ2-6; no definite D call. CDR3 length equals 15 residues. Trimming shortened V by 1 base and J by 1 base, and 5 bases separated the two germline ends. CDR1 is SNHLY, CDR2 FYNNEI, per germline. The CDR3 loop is CASSEGLSGANVLTF. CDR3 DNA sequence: TGTGCCAGCAGTGAAGGCCTTTCTGGGGCCAACGTCCTGACTTTC. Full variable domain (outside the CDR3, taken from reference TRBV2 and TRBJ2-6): EPEVTQTPSHQVTQMGQEVILRCVPISNHLYFYWYRQILGQKVEFLVSFYNNEISEKSEIFDDQFSVERPDGSNFTLKIRSTKLEDSAMYFCASSEGLSGANVLTFGAGSRLTVL.

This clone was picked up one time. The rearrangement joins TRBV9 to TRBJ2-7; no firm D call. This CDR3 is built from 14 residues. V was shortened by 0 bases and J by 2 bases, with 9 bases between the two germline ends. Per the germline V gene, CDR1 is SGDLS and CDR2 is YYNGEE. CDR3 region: CASSVGAGAYEQYF. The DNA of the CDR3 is TGTGCCAGCAGCGTAGGGGCCGGAGCCTACGAGCAGTACTTC.

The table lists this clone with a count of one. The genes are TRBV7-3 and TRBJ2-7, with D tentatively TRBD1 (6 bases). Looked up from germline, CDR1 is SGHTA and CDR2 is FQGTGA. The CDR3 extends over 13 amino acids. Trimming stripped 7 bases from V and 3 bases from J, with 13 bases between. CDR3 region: CASKGQPDYEQYF. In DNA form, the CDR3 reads TGTGCCAGCAAAGGACAGCCAGACTACGAGCAGTACTTC.

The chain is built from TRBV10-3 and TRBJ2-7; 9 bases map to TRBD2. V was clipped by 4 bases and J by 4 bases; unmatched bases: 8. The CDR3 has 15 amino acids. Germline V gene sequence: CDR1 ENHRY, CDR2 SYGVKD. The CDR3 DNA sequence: TGTGCCATCAGTGGCCGGCTAGCGGGATTTTACGAGCAGTACTTC. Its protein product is CAISGRLAGFYEQYF.

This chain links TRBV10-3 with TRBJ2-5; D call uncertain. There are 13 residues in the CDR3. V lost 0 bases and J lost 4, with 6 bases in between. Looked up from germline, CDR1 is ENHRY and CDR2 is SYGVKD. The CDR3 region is CAISESVSETQYF. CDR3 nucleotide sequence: TGTGCCATCAGTGAGTCGGTTTCAGAGACCCAGTACTTC.

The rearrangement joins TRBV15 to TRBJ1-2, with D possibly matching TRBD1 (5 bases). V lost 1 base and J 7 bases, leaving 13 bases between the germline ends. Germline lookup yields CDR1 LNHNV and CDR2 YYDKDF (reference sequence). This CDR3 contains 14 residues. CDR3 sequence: CATSRGGTAAGYTF. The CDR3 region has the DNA TGTGCCACCAGCAGAGGCGGGACCGCGGCTGGCTACACCTTC.

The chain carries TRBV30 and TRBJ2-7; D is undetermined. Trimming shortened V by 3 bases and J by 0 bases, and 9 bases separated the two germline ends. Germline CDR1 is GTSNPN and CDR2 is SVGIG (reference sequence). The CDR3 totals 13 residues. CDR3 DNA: TGTGCCTGGAGCCTAGGATACTCCTACGAGCAGTACTTC. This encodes CAWSLGYSYEQYF.

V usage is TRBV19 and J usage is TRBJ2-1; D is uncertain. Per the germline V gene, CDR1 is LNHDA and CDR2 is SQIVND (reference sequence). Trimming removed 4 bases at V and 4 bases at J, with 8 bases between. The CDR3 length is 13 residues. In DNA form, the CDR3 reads TGTGCCAGTAGTACGGACCTTTACAATGAGCAGTTCTTC. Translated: CASSTDLYNEQFF.

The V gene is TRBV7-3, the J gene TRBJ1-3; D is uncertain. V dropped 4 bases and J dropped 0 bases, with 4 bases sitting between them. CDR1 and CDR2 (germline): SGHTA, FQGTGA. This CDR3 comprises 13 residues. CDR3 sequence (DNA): TGTGCCAGCAGCTCGTCCTCTGGAAACACCATATATTTT. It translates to CASSSSSGNTIYF.

CDR3 bases: TGCGCCAGCAGCCAAGAAATAGCGGGAGCGCTCCCGCCCACAGATACGCAGTATTTT. This sequence encodes CASSQEIAGALPPTDTQYF. The chain carries TRBV4-1 and TRBJ2-3; 9 positions agree with TRBD2. V lost 0 bases and J lost 2; bases outside the gene matches: 12. CDR1 MGHRA and CDR2 YSYEKL come from the germline V gene. The CDR3 is made up of 19 amino acids.

CDR3 DNA: TGTGCCAGCAGCGCGGGACAGTCGAACACTGAAGCTTTCTTT. This gives the protein CASSAGQSNTEAFF. The V call is TRBV9, the J call TRBJ1-1; 7 nucleotides line up with TRBD1. The CDR3 has 14 residues. Trimming removed 3 bases from V and 1 base from J; junction bases left unmatched: 3. In germline, CDR1 is SGDLS, CDR2 YYNGEE.

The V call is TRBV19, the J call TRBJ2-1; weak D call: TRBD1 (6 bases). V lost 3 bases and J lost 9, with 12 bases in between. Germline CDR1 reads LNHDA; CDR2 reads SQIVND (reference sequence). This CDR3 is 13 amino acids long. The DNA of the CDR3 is TGTGCCAGTAGTATGGGGGCCGGGATTGAGCAGTTCTTC. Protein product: CASSMGAGIEQFF.

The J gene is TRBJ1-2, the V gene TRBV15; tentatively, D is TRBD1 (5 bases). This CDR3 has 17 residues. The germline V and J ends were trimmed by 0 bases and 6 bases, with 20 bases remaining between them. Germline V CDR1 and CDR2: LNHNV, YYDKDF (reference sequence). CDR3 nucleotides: TGTGCCACCAGCAGAGATAACATCGAAGCAGGGCGAGATGGCTACACCTTC. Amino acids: CATSRDNIEAGRDGYTF.

The CDR3 loop is CASSLWGTNQPQHF. The DNA of the CDR3 is TGTGCCAGCAGTTTATGGGGGACGAATCAGCCCCAGCATTTT. The chain couples TRBV27 to TRBJ1-5, with a tentative D call TRBD1 (5 bases). Trimming cost V 1 base and J 4 bases, with 8 bases left between them. The CDR3 length is 14 residues. Looked up from germline, CDR1 is MNHEY and CDR2 is SMNVEV (reference sequence).

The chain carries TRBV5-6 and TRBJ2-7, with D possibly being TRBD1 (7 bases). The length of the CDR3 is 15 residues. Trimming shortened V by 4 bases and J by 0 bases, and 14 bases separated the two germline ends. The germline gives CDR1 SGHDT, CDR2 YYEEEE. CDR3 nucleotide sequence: TGTGCCAGCAGCGCCTCAGGGGGGTTCTCCTACGAGCAGTACTTC. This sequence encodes CASSASGGFSYEQYF.

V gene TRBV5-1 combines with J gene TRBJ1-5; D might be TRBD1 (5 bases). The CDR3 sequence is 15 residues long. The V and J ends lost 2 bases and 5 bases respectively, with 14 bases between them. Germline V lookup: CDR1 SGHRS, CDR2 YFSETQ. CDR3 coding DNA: TGCGCCAGCAGCTTCCTTCCGGGGCCTTATCAGCCCCAGCATTTT. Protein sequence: CASSFLPGPYQPQHF.

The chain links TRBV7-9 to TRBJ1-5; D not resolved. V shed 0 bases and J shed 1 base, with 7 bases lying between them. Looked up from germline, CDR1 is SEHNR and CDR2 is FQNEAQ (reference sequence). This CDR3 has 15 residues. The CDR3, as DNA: TGTGCCAGCAGCTTAGCGGAAGGGAGCAATCAGCCCCAGCATTTT. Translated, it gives CASSLAEGSNQPQHF. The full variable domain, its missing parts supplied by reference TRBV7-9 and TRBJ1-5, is DTGVSQNPRHKITKRGQNVTFRCDPISEHNRLYWYRQTLGQGPEFLTYFQNEAQLEKSRLLSDRFSAERPKGSFSTLEIQRTEQGDSAMYLCASSLAEGSNQPQHFGDGTRLSIL.

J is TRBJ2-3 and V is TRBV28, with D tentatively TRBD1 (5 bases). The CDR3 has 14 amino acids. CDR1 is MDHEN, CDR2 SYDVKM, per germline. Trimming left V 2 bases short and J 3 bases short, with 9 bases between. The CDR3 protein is CASSLMPGTDTQYF. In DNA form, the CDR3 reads TGTGCCAGCAGTTTAATGCCAGGGACAGATACGCAGTATTTT.